These 10 T cell receptor beta chains share one sample of origin, sequenced in a study of CD8 T cells in Susac syndrome. The RNA input was roughly 0.45 to 1 ug, and it was reverse transcribed with random hexamers. One entry per CDR3 protein, called by TCRdb with MiXCR from the immunoSEQ multiplex PCR reads. This sample carries about 130,000 distinct CDR3 sequences, 93% of them seen once, and the ten largest clones take roughly 0.31%. The material sequenced was CD8+ T cells from PBMCs. The receptors stem from a human donor with multiple sclerosis.

The rearrangement uses TRBV5-1 and TRBJ1-2; 7 bases are a match to TRBD1. Germline V gives CDR1 SGHRS, CDR2 YFSETQ. The CDR3 is 13 amino acids. The junction had 5 bases not matched to a gene; V was cut back by 2 bases and J by 7 bases. CDR3 sequence (DNA): TGCGCCAGCAGCTTCGACAGGGTCTTTGGCTACACCTTC. Residues: CASSFDRVFGYTF.

The CDR3 loop reads CASSPSGAGYEQYF. DNA for the CDR3: TGTGCCAGCAGCCCTAGCGGCGCAGGGTACGAGCAGTACTTC. The rearrangement joins TRBV9 to TRBJ2-7; TRBD2 agrees at 7 bases. The CDR3 runs 14 residues. CDR1 is SGDLS and CDR2 is YYNGEE in the germline V gene. V dropped 4 bases and J dropped 4; count of bases not matched to a gene: 8.

This rearrangement joins TRBV20-1 to TRBJ2-1, with 9 bases matching TRBD2. Trimming took 0 bases from V and 4 from J; bases not matched to a gene: 4. The CDR3 is 15 amino acids. CDR1 is DFQATT, CDR2 SNEGSKA, per germline (reference sequence). The CDR3 DNA reads as TGCAGTGCTAGAGATGGTAGCGGGAGTTACAATGAGCAGTTCTTC. Protein: CSARDGSGSYNEQFF.

This clonotype was observed a few times. This sequence joins TRBV12-3 or TRBV12-4 and TRBJ1-1; D remains unclear. V was shortened by 3 bases and J by 7 bases, with 6 bases between the two germline ends. The CDR3 has 11 amino acids. CDR3 DNA sequence: TGTGCCAGCAGTTTCACCGTTGAAGCTTTCTTT. This codes for CASSFTVEAFF.

This rearrangement joins TRBV7-2 to TRBJ2-4; TRBD2 matches 11 bases. With V trimmed by 2 bases and J by 0 bases, 3 bases remained unmatched. CDR3 length equals 17 residues. Germline CDR1 is SGHTA and CDR2 is FQGNSA. The CDR3 here is CASSLLAGGPAKNIQYF. For the CDR3, the DNA is TGTGCCAGCAGCTTACTAGCGGGGGGCCCAGCCAAAAACATTCAGTACTTC.

In this sample, this clonotype turned up a few times. J is TRBJ2-7 and V is TRBV29-1; 10 nucleotides agree with TRBD1. CDR1 and CDR2 from the germline V gene are SQVTM and ANQGSEA. The ends lost 7 bases at V and 2 bases at J; junction bases unmatched: 2. This CDR3 region has 12 residues. CDR3 sequence reads: CSGGTGAYEQYF. The DNA for the CDR3 is TGCAGCGGAGGGACAGGGGCCTACGAGCAGTACTTC.

The chain has TRBV20-1 and TRBJ2-7; tentatively, D is TRBD2 (6 bases). CDR3 length equals 12 residues. The V end was cut by 5 bases, the J end by 5 bases, with 13 bases between. Germline V gene data show CDR1 as DFQATT and CDR2 as SNEGSKA (reference sequence). The CDR3 loop is CSAAGREDEQYV. In DNA, the CDR3 is TGCAGTGCTGCTGGCAGGGAGGACGAGCAGTACGTC.

This clonotype has just one count. The chain employs TRBV24-1 and TRBJ2-7, with D possibly TRBD2 on 5 matching bases. In germline, CDR1 is KGHDR, CDR2 SFDVKD. Between the trimmed V and J ends, which lost 6 bases and 6 bases, there was a span of 8 bases. The CDR3 covers 11 residues. As DNA, the CDR3 is TGTGCCACCAGTCAAGGAGGCGAGCAGTACTTC. It codes for CATSQGGEQYF.

The rearrangement uses TRBV20-1 and TRBJ2-5; 9 positions agree with TRBD2. J was trimmed by 4 bases and V by 4 bases; bases with no gene match: 13. The CDR3 contains 16 residues. The germline V gene has CDR1 DFQATT and CDR2 SNEGSKA (reference sequence). The CDR3 reads CSATRGGSGRLETQYF. The CDR3 DNA reads as TGCAGTGCTACCCGGGGAGGAAGCGGGAGGTTAGAGACCCAGTACTTC.

This clonotype has a single count. The chain is built from TRBV6-1 and TRBJ2-2, with D unclear. The CDR3 has 16 residues. The ends were cut back, 2 bases at V and 0 bases at J, with 10 bases in the middle. Germline CDR1 reads MNHNS; CDR2 reads SASEGT. CDR3 loop: CASSEIATTNTGELFF. CDR3 nucleotide sequence: TGTGCCAGCAGTGAAATTGCGACAACGAACACCGGGGAGCTGTTTTTT.